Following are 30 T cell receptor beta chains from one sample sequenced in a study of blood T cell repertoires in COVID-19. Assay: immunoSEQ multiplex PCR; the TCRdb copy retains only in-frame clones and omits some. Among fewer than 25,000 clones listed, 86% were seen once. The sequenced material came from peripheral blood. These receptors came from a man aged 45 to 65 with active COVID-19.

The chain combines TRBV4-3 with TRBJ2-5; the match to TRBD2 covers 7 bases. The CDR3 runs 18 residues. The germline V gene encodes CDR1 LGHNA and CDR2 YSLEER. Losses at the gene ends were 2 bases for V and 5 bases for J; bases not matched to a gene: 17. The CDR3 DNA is TGCGCCAGCAGCCAAAAGGCGTCTAGCGGAGCCCTCGCCGAGACCCAGTACTTC. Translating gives CASSQKASSGALAETQYF.

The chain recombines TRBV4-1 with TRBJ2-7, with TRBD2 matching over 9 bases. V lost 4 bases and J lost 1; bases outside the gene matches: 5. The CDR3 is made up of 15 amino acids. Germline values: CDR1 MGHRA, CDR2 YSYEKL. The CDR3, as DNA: TGCGCCAGCAGCCGCGGGGGGGCCGGGTCCTACGAGCAGTACTTC. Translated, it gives CASSRGGAGSYEQYF.

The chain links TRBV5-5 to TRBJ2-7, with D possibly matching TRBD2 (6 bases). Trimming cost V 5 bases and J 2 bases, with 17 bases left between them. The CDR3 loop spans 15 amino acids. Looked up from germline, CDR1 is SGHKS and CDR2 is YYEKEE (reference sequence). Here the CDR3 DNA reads TGTGCCAGCAGGCTCGCGGGGTCTAGGACCTACGAGCAGTACTTC. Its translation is CASRLAGSRTYEQYF.

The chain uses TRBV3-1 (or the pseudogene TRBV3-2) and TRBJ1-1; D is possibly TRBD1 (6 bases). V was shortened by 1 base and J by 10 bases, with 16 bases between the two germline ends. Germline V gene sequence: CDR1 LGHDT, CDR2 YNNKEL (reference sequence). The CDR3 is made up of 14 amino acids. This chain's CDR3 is CASSQAASRGRAFF. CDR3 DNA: TGTGCCAGCAGCCAAGCGGCCAGCAGGGGTCGAGCTTTCTTT.

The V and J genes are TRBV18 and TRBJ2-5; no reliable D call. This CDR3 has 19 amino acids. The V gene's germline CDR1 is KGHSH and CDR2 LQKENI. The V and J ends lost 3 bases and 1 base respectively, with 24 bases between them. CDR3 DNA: TGTGCCAGCTCACCCATCCTATTTCTAACCGGATCGGGCCAAGAGACCCAGTACTTC. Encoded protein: CASSPILFLTGSGQETQYF. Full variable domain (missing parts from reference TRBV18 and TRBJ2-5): NAGVMQNPRHLVRRRGQEARLRCSPMKGHSHVYWYRQLPEEGLKFMVYLQKENIIDESGMPKERFSAEFPKEGPSILRIQQVVRGDSAAYFCASSPILFLTGSGQETQYFGPGTRLLVL.

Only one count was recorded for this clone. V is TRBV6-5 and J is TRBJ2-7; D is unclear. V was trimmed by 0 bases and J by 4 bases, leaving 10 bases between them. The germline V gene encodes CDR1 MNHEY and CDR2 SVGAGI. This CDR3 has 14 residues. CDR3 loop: CASSYSPIFYEQYF. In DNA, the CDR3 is TGTGCCAGCAGTTACTCGCCTATCTTTTACGAGCAGTACTTC.

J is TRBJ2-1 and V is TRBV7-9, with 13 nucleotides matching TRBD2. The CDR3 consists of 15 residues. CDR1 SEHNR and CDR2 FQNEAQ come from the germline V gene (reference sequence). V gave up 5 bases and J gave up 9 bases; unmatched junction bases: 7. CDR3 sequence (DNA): TGTGCCAGCAGCGCAGTCACTAGCGGGAGGGCTGAGCAGTTCTTC. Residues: CASSAVTSGRAEQFF.

CDR3 sequence reads: CASSQDARVYNEQFF. The CDR3 DNA reads as TGCGCCAGCAGCCAAGATGCCAGGGTCTACAATGAGCAGTTCTTC. The J gene is TRBJ2-1, the V gene TRBV4-3, with D possibly being TRBD1 (5 bases). The CDR3 is 15 residues long. V was trimmed by 0 bases and J by 3 bases, leaving 9 bases between them. Germline CDR1 LGHNA, CDR2 YSLEER.

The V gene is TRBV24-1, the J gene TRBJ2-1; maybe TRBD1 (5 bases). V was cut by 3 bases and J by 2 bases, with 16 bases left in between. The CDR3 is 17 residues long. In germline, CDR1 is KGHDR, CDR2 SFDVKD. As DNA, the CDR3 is TGTGCCACCAGTGATACCGCCCCTGGCAGGGCCTACAATGAGCAGTTCTTC. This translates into CATSDTAPGRAYNEQFF.

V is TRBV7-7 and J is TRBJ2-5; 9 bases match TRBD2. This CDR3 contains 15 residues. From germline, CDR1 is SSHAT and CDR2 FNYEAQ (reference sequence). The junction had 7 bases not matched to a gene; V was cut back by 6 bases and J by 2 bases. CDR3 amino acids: CASSYSGSLQETQYF. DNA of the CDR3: TGTGCCAGCAGTTATAGCGGGAGCCTACAAGAGACCCAGTACTTC.

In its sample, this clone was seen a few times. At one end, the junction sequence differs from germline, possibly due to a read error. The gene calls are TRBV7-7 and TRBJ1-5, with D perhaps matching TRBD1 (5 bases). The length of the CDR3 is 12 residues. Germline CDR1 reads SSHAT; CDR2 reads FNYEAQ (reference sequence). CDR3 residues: CASSQGKQPQHF. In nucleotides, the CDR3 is TGTGCTAGCAGCCAGGGTAAGCAGCCCCAGCATTTT.

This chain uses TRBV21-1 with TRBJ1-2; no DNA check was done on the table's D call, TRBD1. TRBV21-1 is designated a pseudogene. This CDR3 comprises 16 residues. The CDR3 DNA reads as TGTGCCAGCAGCACCAAGACAGGCCGCCTCGGCTATGGCTACACCTTC. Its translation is CASSTKTGRLGYGYTF.

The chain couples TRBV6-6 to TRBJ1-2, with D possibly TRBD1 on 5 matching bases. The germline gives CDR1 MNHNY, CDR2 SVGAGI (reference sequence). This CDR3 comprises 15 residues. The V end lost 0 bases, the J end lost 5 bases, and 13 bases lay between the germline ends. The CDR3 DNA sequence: TGTGCCAGCAGTTACTCTGCGGGGCGGGGGTATGGCTACACCTTC. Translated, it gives CASSYSAGRGYGYTF.

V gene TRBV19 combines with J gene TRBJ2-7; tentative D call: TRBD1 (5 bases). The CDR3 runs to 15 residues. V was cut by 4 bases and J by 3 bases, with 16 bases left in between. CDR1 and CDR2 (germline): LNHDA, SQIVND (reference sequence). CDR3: CASSRGRVQGYEQYF. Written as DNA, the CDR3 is TGTGCCAGTAGTAGAGGCAGGGTTCAAGGCTACGAGCAGTACTTC.

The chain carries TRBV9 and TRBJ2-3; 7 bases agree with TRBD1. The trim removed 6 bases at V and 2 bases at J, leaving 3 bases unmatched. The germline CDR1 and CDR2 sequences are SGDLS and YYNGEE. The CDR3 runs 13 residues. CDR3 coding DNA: TGTGCCAGCACTACAGGGGACACAGATACGCAGTATTTT. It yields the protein CASTTGDTDTQYF.

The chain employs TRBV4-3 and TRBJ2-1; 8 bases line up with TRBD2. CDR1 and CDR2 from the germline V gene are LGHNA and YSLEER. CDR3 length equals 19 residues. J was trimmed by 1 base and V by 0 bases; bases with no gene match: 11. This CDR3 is CASSQDLVSGAGSYNEQFF. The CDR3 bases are TGCGCCAGCAGCCAAGATTTGGTTAGCGGGGCGGGGTCCTACAATGAGCAGTTCTTC.

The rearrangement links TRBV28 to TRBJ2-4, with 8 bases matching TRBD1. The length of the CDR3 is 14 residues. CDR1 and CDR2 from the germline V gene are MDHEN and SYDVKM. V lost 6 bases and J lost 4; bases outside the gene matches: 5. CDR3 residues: CASSIQGAKNIQYF. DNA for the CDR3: TGTGCCAGCAGCATTCAGGGGGCGAAAAACATTCAGTACTTC.

CDR3 loop: CATSDPSRDMGGYTF. The DNA for the CDR3 is TGTGCCACCAGTGATCCCTCGAGGGACATGGGAGGCTACACCTTC. The genes are TRBV24-1 and TRBJ1-2; tentative D call: TRBD1 (6 bases). The CDR3 covers 15 residues. Germline-derived CDR1 and CDR2 are KGHDR and SFDVKD. Trimming shortened V by 3 bases and J by 8 bases, and 18 bases separated the two germline ends.

Here the CDR3 reads CASSPGHSGYEQYF. The CDR3 nucleotides read TGTGCCAGCTCACCGGGACATTCCGGCTACGAGCAGTACTTC. The chain uses TRBV18 and TRBJ2-7; TRBD1 might be the D (6 bases). V was pared by 3 bases and J by 3 bases, with 12 bases between. The germline gives CDR1 KGHSH, CDR2 LQKENI. The CDR3 is 14 residues long.

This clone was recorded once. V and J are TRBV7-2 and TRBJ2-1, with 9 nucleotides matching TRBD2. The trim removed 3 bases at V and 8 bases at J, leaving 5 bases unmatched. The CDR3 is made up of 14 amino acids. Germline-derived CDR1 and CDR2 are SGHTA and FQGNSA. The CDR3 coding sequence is TGTGCCAGCAGCTTTCGTAGCGGGAGCGATGAGCAGTTCTTC. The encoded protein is CASSFRSGSDEQFF.

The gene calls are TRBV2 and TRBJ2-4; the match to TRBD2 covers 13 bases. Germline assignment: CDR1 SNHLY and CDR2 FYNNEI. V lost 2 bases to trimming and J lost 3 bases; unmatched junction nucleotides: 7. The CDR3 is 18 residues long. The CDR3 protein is CASSEHGLAGAGKNIQYF. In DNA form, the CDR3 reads TGTGCCAGCAGTGAACACGGACTAGCGGGGGCTGGCAAAAACATTCAGTACTTC.

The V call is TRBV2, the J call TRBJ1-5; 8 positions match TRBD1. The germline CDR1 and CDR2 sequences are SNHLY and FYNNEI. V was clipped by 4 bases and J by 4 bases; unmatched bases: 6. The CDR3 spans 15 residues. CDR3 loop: CASSGQGLFNQPQHF. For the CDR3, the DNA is TGTGCCAGCAGTGGACAGGGGCTATTTAATCAGCCCCAGCATTTT.

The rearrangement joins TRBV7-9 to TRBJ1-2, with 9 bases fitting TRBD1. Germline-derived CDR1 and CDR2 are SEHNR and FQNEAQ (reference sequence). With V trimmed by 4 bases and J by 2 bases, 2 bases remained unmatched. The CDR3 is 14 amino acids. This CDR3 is CASSWGTGNYGYTF. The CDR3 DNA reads TGTGCCAGCAGCTGGGGGACAGGGAACTATGGCTACACCTTC.

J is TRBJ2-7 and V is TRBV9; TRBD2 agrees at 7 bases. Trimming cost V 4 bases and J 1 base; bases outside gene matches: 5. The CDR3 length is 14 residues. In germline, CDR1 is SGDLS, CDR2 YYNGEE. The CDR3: CASSRRGISYEQYF. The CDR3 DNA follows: TGTGCCAGCAGCCGGCGGGGGATATCCTACGAGCAGTACTTC.

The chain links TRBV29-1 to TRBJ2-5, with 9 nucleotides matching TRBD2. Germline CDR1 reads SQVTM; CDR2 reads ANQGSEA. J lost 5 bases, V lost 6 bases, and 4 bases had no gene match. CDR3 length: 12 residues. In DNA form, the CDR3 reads TGCAGCGTCCGGACTAGCGCTGAGACCCAGTACTTC. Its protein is CSVRTSAETQYF.

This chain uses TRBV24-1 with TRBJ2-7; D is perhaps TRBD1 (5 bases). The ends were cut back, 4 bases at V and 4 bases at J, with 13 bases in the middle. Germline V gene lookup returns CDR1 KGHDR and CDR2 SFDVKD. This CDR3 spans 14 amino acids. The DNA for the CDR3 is TGTGCCACCAGTGACCCCACCAAGGGGTACGAGCAGTACTTC. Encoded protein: CATSDPTKGYEQYF.

For the CDR3, the DNA is TGTGCCAGCAGCTTATGGGGGGGAACGCCTGAAGCTTTCTTT. Translation gives CASSLWGGTPEAFF. The gene calls are TRBV7-9 and TRBJ1-1; TRBD1 might be the D (5 bases). Germline CDR1 and CDR2: SEHNR and FQNEAQ (reference sequence). Trimming pared 2 bases from V and 6 bases from J, leaving 13 bases between. This CDR3 region has 14 residues.

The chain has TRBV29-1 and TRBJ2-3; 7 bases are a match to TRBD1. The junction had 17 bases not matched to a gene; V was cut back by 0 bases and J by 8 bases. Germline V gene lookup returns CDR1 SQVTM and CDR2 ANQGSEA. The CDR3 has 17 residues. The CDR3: CSVEDYRGRGRTGTQYF. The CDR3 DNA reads TGCAGCGTTGAAGACTATCGGGGCAGGGGGAGAACCGGTACGCAGTATTTT.

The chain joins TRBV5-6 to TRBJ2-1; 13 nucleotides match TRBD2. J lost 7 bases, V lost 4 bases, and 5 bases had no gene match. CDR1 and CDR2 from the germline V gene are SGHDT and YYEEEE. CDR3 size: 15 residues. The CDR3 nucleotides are TGTGCCAGCAGCGCGGGACTAGCGGGAATGAATGAGCAGTTCTTC. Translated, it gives CASSAGLAGMNEQFF.

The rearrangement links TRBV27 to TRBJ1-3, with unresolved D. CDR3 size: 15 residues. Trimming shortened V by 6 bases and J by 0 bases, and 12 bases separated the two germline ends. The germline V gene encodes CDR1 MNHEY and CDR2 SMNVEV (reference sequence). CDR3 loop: CASSTDWRSGNTIYF. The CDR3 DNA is TGTGCCAGCAGCACGGACTGGCGCTCTGGAAACACCATATATTTT.